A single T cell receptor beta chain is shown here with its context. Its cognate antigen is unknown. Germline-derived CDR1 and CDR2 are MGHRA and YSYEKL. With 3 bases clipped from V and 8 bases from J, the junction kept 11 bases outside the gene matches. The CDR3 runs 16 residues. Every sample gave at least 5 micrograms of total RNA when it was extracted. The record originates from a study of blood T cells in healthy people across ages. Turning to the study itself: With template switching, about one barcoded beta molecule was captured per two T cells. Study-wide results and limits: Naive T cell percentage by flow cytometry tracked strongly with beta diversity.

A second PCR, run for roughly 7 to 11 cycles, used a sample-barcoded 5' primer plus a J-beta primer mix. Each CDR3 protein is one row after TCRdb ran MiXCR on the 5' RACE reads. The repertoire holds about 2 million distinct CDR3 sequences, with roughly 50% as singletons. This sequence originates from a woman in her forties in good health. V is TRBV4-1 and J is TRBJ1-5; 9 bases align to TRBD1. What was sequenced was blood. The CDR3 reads CASSHPGTGSREPQHF. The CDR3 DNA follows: TGCGCCAGCAGCCACCCCGGGACAGGGTCCCGAGAGCCCCAGCATTTT.